The rows below give T cell receptor beta chains drawn from one sample of a study of blood T cell repertoires in COVID-19. Clones were sequenced by immunoSEQ multiplex PCR, and TCRdb holds only the in-frame ones, with some missing. The data show about 360,000 clones, with more than 85% seen just once and about 3% held by the top ten. Sequencing was carried out using peripheral blood. These receptors came from a human donor in a cohort sampled during active COVID-19. The CDR3 runs from the conserved cysteine through the conserved F or W. The D gene is left open where the match is weak. Where a row states a size, it is once, few, many or the class of an expanded clone; other rows omit it.

TRBV19,TRBJ1-3,NA,NA,CASSRKGIKSGNTIYF,TGTGCCAGTAGCAGAAAGGGGATAAAGTCTGGAAACACCATATATTTT
TRBV9,TRBJ1-2,NA,NA,CASSVVGSNMAQTF,TGTGCCAGCAGCGTAGTAGGGAGTAATATGGCTCAGACCTTC
TRBV6-6,TRBJ1-2,NA,NA,CASSYPGTGGGYTF,TGTGCCAGCAGTTACCCAGGTACCGGTGGGGGCTACACCTTC
TRBV6-5,TRBJ1-5,NA,NA,CASSSGGNQPQHF,TGTGCCAGCAGTAGCGGGGGCAATCAGCCCCAGCATTTT
TRBV30,TRBJ2-1,once,TRBD2,CAWSPAGGGIEQFF,TGTGCCTGGAGTCCGGCGGGGGGAGGGATTGAGCAGTTCTTC
TRBV6-1,TRBJ2-3,NA,NA,CASSGLQLRGTDTQYF,TGTGCCAGCAGTGGACTCCAGCTGCGTGGCACAGATACGCAGTATTTT
TRBV7-2,TRBJ2-2,few,TRBD1,CASSRDSENTGELFF,TGTGCCAGCAGCCGGGACAGCGAGAACACCGGGGAGCTGTTTTTT
TRBV5-4,TRBJ1-2,NA,NA,CASSSPTGSNYGYTF,TGTGCCAGCAGCTCCCCGACAGGCAGTAACTATGGCTACACCTTC
TRBV11-1,TRBJ2-3,NA,TRBD2,CASSLLGGASQYF,TGTGCCAGCAGCCTACTCGGGGGGGCGTCGCAGTATTTT
TRBV5-1,TRBJ2-3,NA,NA,CASRAHGGSTDTQYF,TGCGCCAGCAGGGCTCACGGCGGGAGCACAGATACGCAGTATTTT
TRBV2,TRBJ2-1,NA,TRBD1,CASSDTGDRNEQFF,TGTGCCAGCAGTGATACAGGGGATCGCAATGAGCAGTTCTTC
TRBV25-1,TRBJ1-6,NA,TRBD1,CASRGQGLGPLHF,TGTGCCAGCCGCGGACAGGGGCTTGGACCCCTCCACTTT
TRBV28,TRBJ1-2,NA,TRBD1,CASNTGQVYGYTF,TGTGCCAGCAACACGGGACAGGTTTATGGCTACACCTTC
TRBV4-1,TRBJ2-2,NA,TRBD2,CASSQEGGLADPNTGELFF,TGCGCCAGCAGCCAAGAGGGGGGACTAGCGGACCCGAACACCGGGGAGCTGTTTTTT
TRBV28,TRBJ1-6,NA,NA,CACMEQGYNSPLHF,TGTGCCTGCATGGAGCAGGGCTATAATTCACCCCTCCACTTT
TRBV6-5,TRBJ2-1,NA,TRBD1,CASRRGQGISEQFF,TGTGCCAGCAGGAGAGGACAGGGTATTTCGGAGCAGTTCTTC
TRBV2,TRBJ1-5,NA,NA,CASSATAGGSNQPQHF,TGTGCCAGCAGCGCTACCGCGGGGGGTAGCAATCAGCCCCAGCATTTT
TRBV11-1,TRBJ1-2,once,TRBD1,CASSPGTGGGYTF,TGTGCCAGCAGCCCCGGGACAGGGGGTGGCTACACCTTC
TRBV5-1,TRBJ2-1,NA,NA,CASSPWASNEQFF,TGCGCCAGCAGCCCTTGGGCCTCGAATGAGCAGTTCTTC
TRBV7-9,TRBJ1-2,NA,NA,CASSLDASLNYGYTF,TGTGCCAGCAGCTTAGACGCCAGTTTGAACTATGGCTACACCTTC
TRBV5-6,TRBJ1-2,NA,NA,CASSLFRGLNYGYTF,TGTGCCAGCAGCTTGTTTCGGGGGTTAAACTATGGCTACACCTTC
TRBV10-3,TRBJ2-3,once,TRBD2,CAISERAGATDTQYF,TGTGCCATCAGTGAGCGAGCGGGGGCTACAGATACGCAGTATTTT
TRBV5-1,TRBJ1-3,NA,NA,CASSSGSGNTIYF,TGCGCCAGCAGTTCCGGGTCTGGAAACACCATATATTTT
TRBV5-4,TRBJ1-1,once,TRBD1,CASSLARGTGIVNTEAFF,TGTGCCAGCAGCTTGGCCCGGGGGACAGGCATAGTGAACACTGAAGCTTTCTTT
TRBV5-1,TRBJ2-1,NA,NA,CASSLVGGGWYNEQFF,TGCGCCAGCAGCTTGGTCGGCGGGGGCTGGTACAATGAGCAGTTCTTC
TRBV3-1/TRBV3-2,TRBJ2-3,NA,TRBD1,CASSRGQPTTDTQYF,TGTGCCAGCAGCCGGGGACAGCCTACGACAGATACGCAGTATTTT
TRBV28,TRBJ1-3,NA,TRBD1,CASTGTGASGNTIYF,TGTGCCAGCACAGGGACAGGGGCCTCTGGAAACACCATATATTTT
TRBV7-3,TRBJ2-1,NA,TRBD2,CASSRGLAVYNEQFF,TGTGCCAGCAGCCGGGGACTAGCGGTTTACAATGAGCAGTTCTTC
TRBV2,TRBJ1-2,NA,TRBD1,CASSETQGEVYGYTF,TGTGCCAGCAGTGAAACACAGGGGGAAGTTTATGGCTACACCTTC
TRBV19,TRBJ2-4,few,TRBD1,CASSNDGTGGKNIQYF,TGTGCCAGTAGTAATGATGGGACAGGGGGGAAAAACATTCAGTACTTC
TRBV4-2,TRBJ1-4,few,TRBD1,CASSQDLGGGGEKLFF,TGTGCCAGCAGCCAAGATTTAGGGGGCGGTGGTGAAAAACTGTTTTTT
TRBV29-1,TRBJ1-2,NA,NA,CSVDSGNGYTF,TGCAGCGTTGATTCGGGGAATGGCTACACCTTC
TRBV11-2,TRBJ2-7,NA,TRBD2,CASSLVAGAGGPISYEQYF,TGTGCCAGCAGCTTAGTAGCTGGAGCGGGAGGACCCATCTCCTACGAGCAGTACTTC
TRBV5-1,TRBJ1-2,NA,NA,CASSLGDTDYGYTF,TGCGCCAGCAGCTTGGGAGACACAGACTATGGCTACACCTTC
TRBV28,TRBJ1-4,few,NA,CASSSSNEKLFF,TGTGCCAGCAGTTCCTCTAATGAAAAACTGTTTTTT
TRBV10-3,TRBJ2-2,NA,TRBD2,CAINPSGDNTGELFF,TGTGCCATCAATCCTAGCGGGGACAACACCGGGGAGCTGTTTTTT
TRBV7-3,TRBJ2-7,NA,TRBD2,CASSQAGGYEQYF,TGTGCCAGCAGTCAAGCGGGGGGCTACGAGCAGTACTTC
TRBV5-8,TRBJ1-4,NA,TRBD1,CASAPLGTGPEKLFF,TGTGCCAGCGCTCCCTTGGGGACAGGGCCCGAAAAACTGTTTTTT
TRBV2,TRBJ2-7,NA,TRBD1,CASSSGTGGSGEQYF,TGTGCCAGCAGTTCCGGGACAGGGGGATCTGGCGAGCAGTACTTC
TRBV29-1,TRBJ2-3,NA,NA,CSVQRPSTDTQYF,TGCAGCGTTCAGCGGCCGAGCACAGATACGCAGTATTTT
TRBV2,TRBJ2-2,NA,NA,CASRQGTGELFF,TGTGCCAGCAGACAGGGCACCGGGGAGCTGTTTTTT
TRBV6-5,TRBJ2-3,NA,TRBD2,CASSRTSGSKDTQYF,TGTGCCAGCAGTCGGACTAGCGGGAGTAAAGATACGCAGTATTTT
TRBV5-1,TRBJ1-3,few,NA,CASSLSNRATGNTIYF,TGCGCCAGCAGCTTAAGCAACAGGGCCACTGGAAACACCATATATTTT
TRBV9,TRBJ2-1,NA,TRBD2,CASSPRTSGYNEQFF,TGTGCCAGCAGCCCTCGGACTAGCGGTTACAATGAGCAGTTCTTC
TRBV10-1,TRBJ1-5,NA,NA,CASSLWAHQPQHF,TGCGCCAGCAGCCTGTGGGCCCATCAGCCCCAGCATTTT
TRBV5-1,TRBJ2-1,few,NA,CASRKDGAGLGWNEQFF,TGCGCCAGCAGGAAGGACGGTGCGGGACTGGGCTGGAATGAGCAGTTCTTC
TRBV10-3,TRBJ2-3,few,TRBD2,CATLQFLTSGSDTQYF,TGTGCCACCCTTCAATTTTTGACTAGCGGATCAGATACGCAGTATTTT
TRBV5-1,TRBJ2-5,once,TRBD2,CASSLTSGMETQYF,TGCGCCAGCAGCTTGACTAGCGGGATGGAGACCCAGTACTTC
TRBV3-1/TRBV3-2,TRBJ2-2,once,NA,CASSRGYKNTGELFF,TGTGCCAGCAGCCGCGGATACAAAAACACCGGGGAGCTGTTTTTT
TRBV7-6,TRBJ2-2,NA,NA,CASSLGPPSREPRGGELFF,TGTGCCAGCAGCTTAGGGCCTCCCTCTAGGGAGCCTAGAGGCGGGGAGCTGTTTTTT
TRBV13,TRBJ2-3,NA,NA,CASSPTGEEQYF,TGTGCCAGCAGCCCCACAGGGGAGGAGCAGTATTTT
TRBV6-1,TRBJ2-2,NA,TRBD1,CASSEGTGAGELFF,TGTGCCAGCAGTGAAGGGACAGGGGCCGGGGAGCTGTTTTTT
TRBV3-1/TRBV3-2,TRBJ2-4,NA,TRBD2,CASSHFPSGRVAKNIQYF,TGTGCCAGCAGCCACTTTCCTAGCGGGAGGGTAGCCAAAAACATTCAGTACTTC
TRBV6-5,TRBJ1-4,NA,TRBD1,CASPTGIATNEKLFF,TGTGCCAGCCCGACAGGGATAGCAACTAATGAAAAACTGTTTTTT
TRBV3-1/TRBV3-2,TRBJ2-3,NA,NA,CASSQGLYLSTDTQYF,TGTGCCAGCAGCCAAGGACTATATTTGAGCACAGATACGCAGTATTTT
TRBV13,TRBJ1-6,NA,TRBD1,CASSRGRTGDSPLHF,TGTGCCAGCAGCCGGGGGAGGACAGGGGATTCACCCCTCCACTTT
TRBV6-5,TRBJ2-3,NA,NA,CASSEITDTQYF,TGTGCCAGCTCGGAGATCACAGATACGCAGTATTTT
TRBV12-3/TRBV12-4,TRBJ1-1,NA,NA,CASSTGTLTEAFF,TGTGCCAGCAGCACGGGGACACTCACTGAAGCTTTCTTT
TRBV6-6,TRBJ2-5,NA,NA,CASQWAEQETQYF,TGTGCCAGCCAGTGGGCAGAGCAAGAGACCCAGTACTTC